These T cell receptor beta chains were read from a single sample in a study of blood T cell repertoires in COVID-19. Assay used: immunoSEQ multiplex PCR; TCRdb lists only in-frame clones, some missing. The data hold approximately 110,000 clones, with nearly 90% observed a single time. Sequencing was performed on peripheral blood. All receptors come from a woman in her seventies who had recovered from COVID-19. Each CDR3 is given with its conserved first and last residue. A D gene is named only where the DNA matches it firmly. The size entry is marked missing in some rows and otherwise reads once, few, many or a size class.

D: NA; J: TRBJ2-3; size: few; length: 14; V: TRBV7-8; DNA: TGTGCCAGCAGCTTACGGGTCTACACAGATACGCAGTATTTT; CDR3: CASSLRVYTDTQYF
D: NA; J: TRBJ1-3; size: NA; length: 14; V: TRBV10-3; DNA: TGTGCCATCAGTGAGTCGGGCTTAGGAAACACCATATATTTT; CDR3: CAISESGLGNTIYF
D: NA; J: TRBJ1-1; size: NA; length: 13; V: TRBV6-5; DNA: TGTGCCAGCAGTTACATAGGGGAACCTGAAGCTTTCTTT; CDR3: CASSYIGEPEAFF
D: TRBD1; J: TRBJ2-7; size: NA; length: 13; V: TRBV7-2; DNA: TGTGCCAGCAGATTGGACAGGGGAGACGAGCAGTACTTC; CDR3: CASRLDRGDEQYF
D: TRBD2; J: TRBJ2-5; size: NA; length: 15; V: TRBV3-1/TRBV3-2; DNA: TGTGCCAGCAGCGTGCGACTAGCGGGGCAGGAGACCCAGTACTTC; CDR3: CASSVRLAGQETQYF
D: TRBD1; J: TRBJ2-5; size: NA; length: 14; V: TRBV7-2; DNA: TGTGCCAGCAGCTTCGGGACAGGCTCGGAGACCCAGTACTTC; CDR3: CASSFGTGSETQYF
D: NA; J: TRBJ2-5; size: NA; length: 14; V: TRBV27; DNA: TGTGCCAGCAGTTTAAGGGGGGGCCGAGAGACCCAGTACTTC; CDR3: CASSLRGGRETQYF
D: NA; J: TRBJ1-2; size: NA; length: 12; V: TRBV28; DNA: TGTGCCAGCAGAACCGGGGGGGCTGGCTACACCTTC; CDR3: CASRTGGAGYTF
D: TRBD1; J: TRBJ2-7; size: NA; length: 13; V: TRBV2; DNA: TGTGCCAGCAGCGGACAGGGCCGGCTCGAGCAGTACTTC; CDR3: CASSGQGRLEQYF
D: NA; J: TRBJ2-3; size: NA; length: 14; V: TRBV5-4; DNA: TGTGCCAGCAGCATGGACTCGATCACAGATACGCAGTATTTT; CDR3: CASSMDSITDTQYF
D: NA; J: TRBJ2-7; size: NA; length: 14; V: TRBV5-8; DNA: TGTGCCGGAATCTACACAGGGAAGTACTACGAGCAGTACTTC; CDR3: CAGIYTGKYYEQYF
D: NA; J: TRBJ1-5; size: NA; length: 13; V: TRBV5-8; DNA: TGTGCCAGCAGCTCCACAGTCAATCAGCCCCAGCATTTT; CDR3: CASSSTVNQPQHF
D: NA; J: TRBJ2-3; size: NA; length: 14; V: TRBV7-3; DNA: TGTGCCAGCAGCTTAGGCACGTACACAGATACGCAGTATTTT; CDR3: CASSLGTYTDTQYF
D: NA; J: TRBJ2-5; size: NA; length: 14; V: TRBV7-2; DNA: TGTGCCAGCAGCTTAGCAGGGAGGAGGGAGACCCAGTACTTC; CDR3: CASSLAGRRETQYF
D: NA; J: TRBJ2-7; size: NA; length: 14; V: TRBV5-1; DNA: TGCGCCAGCAGCTTGGAACAGGGTATAGGCGAGCAGTACTTC; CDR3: CASSLEQGIGEQYF
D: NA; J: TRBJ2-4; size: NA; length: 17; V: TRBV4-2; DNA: TGTGCCAGCAGCCAAGCGTCGGGTGTCCTAGCCAAAAACATTCAGTACTTC; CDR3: CASSQASGVLAKNIQYF
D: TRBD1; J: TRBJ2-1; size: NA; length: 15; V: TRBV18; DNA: TGTGCCAGCTCTCCCGGACAGGGGGAATACAATGAGCAGTTCTTC; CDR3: CASSPGQGEYNEQFF
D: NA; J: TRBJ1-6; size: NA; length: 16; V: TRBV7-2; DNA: TGTGCCAGCAGCTTAGCGGCTACAGGAGATAATTCACCCCTCCACTTT; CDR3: CASSLAATGDNSPLHF
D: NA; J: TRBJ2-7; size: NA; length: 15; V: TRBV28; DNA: TGTGCCAGCACCCTCCGGGTGGGAGCAAACTACGAGCAGTACTTC; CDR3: CASTLRVGANYEQYF
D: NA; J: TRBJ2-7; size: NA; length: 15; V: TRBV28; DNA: TGTGCCAGCAGCTTCGGGACAATGGGCTCCTACGAGCAGTACTTC; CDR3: CASSFGTMGSYEQYF
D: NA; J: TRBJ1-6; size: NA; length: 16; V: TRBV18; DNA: TGTGCCAGCTCCCGTGAAGGGGGGGTCTATAATTCACCCCTCCACTTT; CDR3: CASSREGGVYNSPLHF
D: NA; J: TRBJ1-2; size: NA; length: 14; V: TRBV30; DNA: TGTGCCTGGAGTTCCGTCGGGGGACCCTATGGCTACACCTTC; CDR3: CAWSSVGGPYGYTF
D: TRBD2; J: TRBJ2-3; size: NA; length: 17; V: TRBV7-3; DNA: TGTGCCAGCAGCTTAGGTGGTAGGACTAGCGGCCTCTATACGCAGTATTTT; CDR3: CASSLGGRTSGLYTQYF
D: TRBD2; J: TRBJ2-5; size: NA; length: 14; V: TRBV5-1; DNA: TGCGCCAGCAGCTTGGGTCCGGGAGGCGAGACCCAGTACTTC; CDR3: CASSLGPGGETQYF
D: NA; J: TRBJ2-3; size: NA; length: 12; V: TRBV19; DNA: TGTGCCAGTAGTTCTAGACTAGATACGCAGTATTTT; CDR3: CASSSRLDTQYF
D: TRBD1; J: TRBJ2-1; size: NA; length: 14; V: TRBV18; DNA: TGTGCCAGCTCCCCGGACAGGGGGCGCGGGGGGCAGTTCTTC; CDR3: CASSPDRGRGGQFF
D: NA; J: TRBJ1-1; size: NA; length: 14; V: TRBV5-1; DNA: TGCGCCAGCAGGCTGGGACATGCGAACACTGAAGCTTTCTTT; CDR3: CASRLGHANTEAFF
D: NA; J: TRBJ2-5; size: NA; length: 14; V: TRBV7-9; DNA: TGTGCCAGCAGCCTTCCAATAGCGCAAGAGACCCAGTACTTC; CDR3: CASSLPIAQETQYF
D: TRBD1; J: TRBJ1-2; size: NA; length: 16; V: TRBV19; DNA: TGTGCCAGTAGTATGAGAGGCCCGACAGGGGTCTATGGCTACACCTTC; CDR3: CASSMRGPTGVYGYTF
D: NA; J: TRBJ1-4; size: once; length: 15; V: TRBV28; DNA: TGTGCCAGCAGGGTGGGGGGTGCAACTAATGAAAAACTGTTTTTT; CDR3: CASRVGGATNEKLFF
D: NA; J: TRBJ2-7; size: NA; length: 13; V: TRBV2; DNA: TGTGCCAGCTGGAGCGACAGTTCCTACGAGCAGTACTTC; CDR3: CASWSDSSYEQYF
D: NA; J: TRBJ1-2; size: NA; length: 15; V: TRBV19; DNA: TGTGCCAGTAATGGGGGCCAGCTTCTTCTCTATGGCTACACCTTC; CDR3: CASNGGQLLLYGYTF
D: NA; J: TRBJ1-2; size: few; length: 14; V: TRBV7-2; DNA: TGTGCCAGCAGCGTACGTAGAGAGGTGGATGGCTACACCTTC; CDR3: CASSVRREVDGYTF
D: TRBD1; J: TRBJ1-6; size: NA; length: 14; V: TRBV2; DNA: TGTGCCAGCAAAAACCAGGGGGATAATTCACCCCTCCACTTT; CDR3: CASKNQGDNSPLHF
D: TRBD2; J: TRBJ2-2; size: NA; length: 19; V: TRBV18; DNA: TGTGCCAGCTCACCACCGCTAGCGGGAGGGCCCTTGAACACCGGGGAGCTGTTTTTT; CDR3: CASSPPLAGGPLNTGELFF
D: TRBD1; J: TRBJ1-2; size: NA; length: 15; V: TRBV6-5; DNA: TGTGCCAGCAGAGGCCCAGGGGGGTTTTTCAGTGCCTACACCTTC; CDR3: CASRGPGGFFSAYTF
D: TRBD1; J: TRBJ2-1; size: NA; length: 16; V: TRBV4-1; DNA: TGCGCCAGCAGCCTCAGTCCGGGACAGCGGTCGGCAGAGCAGTTCTTC; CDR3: CASSLSPGQRSAEQFF
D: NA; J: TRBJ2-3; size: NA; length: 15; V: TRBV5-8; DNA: TGTGCCAGCAGCTTGGAGGGGGGGCGGGGAGATACGCAGTATTTT; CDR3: CASSLEGGRGDTQYF
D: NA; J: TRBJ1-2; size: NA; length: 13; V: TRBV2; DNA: TGTGCCAGCAGTGGGGAGGGGGTGGATGGCTACACCTTC; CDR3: CASSGEGVDGYTF
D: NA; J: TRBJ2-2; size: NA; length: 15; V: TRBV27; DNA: TGTGCCAGCAGTAGGAGGGACTTTTATCTGGGGGAGCTGTTTTTT; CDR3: CASSRRDFYLGELFF
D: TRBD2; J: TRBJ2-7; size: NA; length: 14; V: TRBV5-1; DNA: TGCGCCAGCACGTCGACTAGCGGGCACTACGAGCAGTACTTC; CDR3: CASTSTSGHYEQYF
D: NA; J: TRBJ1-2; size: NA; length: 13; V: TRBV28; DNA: TGTGCCAGCAGACCCGGGATTAACTATGGCTACACCTTC; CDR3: CASRPGINYGYTF
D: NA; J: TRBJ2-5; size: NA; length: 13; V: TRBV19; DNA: TGTGCCAGTAGTATGCGCACCCAAGAGACCCAGTACTTC; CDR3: CASSMRTQETQYF
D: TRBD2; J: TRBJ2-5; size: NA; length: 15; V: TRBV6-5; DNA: TGTGCCAGCAGACCCGAAGGGACTAGAAAGGAGACCCAGTACTTC; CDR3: CASRPEGTRKETQYF
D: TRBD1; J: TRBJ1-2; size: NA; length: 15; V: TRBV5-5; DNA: TGTGCCAGCAGCTTGGCCGGGACAGGGTTTTATGGCTACACCTTC; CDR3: CASSLAGTGFYGYTF
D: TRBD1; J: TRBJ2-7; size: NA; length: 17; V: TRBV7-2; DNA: TGTGCCAGCAGCTTAGTACTCGACGGGACAGGGTTTTACGAGCAGTACTTC; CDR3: CASSLVLDGTGFYEQYF
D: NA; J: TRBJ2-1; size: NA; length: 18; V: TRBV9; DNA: TGTGCCAGCAGCGTAGTCGTCGGCGGTCAGGGATCCCACAATGAGCAGTTCTTC; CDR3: CASSVVVGGQGSHNEQFF
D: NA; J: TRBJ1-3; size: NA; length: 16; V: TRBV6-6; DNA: TGTGCCAGCAGTTACTCAGCGGGGTTCTCTGGAAACACCATATATTTT; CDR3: CASSYSAGFSGNTIYF
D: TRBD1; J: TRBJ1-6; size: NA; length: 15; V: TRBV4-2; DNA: TGTGCCAGCAGCCCCCGACAGGGCCAGGGCTCACCCCTCCACTTT; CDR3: CASSPRQGQGSPLHF
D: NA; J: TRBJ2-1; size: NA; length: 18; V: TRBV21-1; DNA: TGTGCCAGCAGCAAAGGACCGACCTCTAGCGGGGGGCCCAATGAGCAGTTCTTC; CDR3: CASSKGPTSSGGPNEQFF
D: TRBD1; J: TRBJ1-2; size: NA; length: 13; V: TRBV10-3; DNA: TGTGCCACCACCGGGACAGCCAACTATGGCTACACCTTC; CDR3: CATTGTANYGYTF
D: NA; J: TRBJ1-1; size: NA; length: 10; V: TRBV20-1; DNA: TGCAGTGCTAGAGTCGGGGAGGCTTTCTTT; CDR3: CSARVGEAFF
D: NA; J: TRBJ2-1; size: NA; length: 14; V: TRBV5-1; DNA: TGCGCCAGCAGCCGATACCTAGATTACAATGAGCAGTTCTTC; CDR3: CASSRYLDYNEQFF
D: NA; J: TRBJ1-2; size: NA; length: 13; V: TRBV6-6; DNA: TGTGCCAGCAGTTCGGCGCAGGGGCTTGGCTACACCTTC; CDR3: CASSSAQGLGYTF